This T cell receptor beta chain appears in the sequencing data of a study of blood T cell repertoires in COVID-19. Participants, about 18 to 90 years old, spanned around 25 US areas. Participants reported their clinical history, and cohort assignment relied on those reports. The CDR3 runs 17 residues. J gave up 0 bases and V 2 bases, and 7 bases lay outside the gene matches. From germline, CDR1 is SGHDT and CDR2 YYEEEE. Per the study methods: Estimation of nucleated cell counts was performed using reference gene primer amplification. The repertoire was sequenced with immunoSEQ multiplex PCR; TCRdb's copy has only in-frame clones and lacks some. V, J and clone size are those of that table, while D and trimming were read from the DNA. Of 200,000 to 300,000 clones in the sample, 85% were seen once.

Sequencing was carried out using PBMCs or T cells enriched from blood (not recorded which). This chain uses TRBV5-6 with TRBJ2-1; 8 bases align to TRBD2. The source is a woman between 50 and 59 years old with acute COVID-19. The CDR3 nucleotides are TGTGCCAGCAGCTTCATCAGCGGGGGCCCCTCCTACAATGAGCAGTTCTTC. Translation gives CASSFISGGPSYNEQFF.